Following are 20 T cell receptor beta chains from one sample sequenced in a study of cytomegalovirus exposure and HLA in healthy donors. The PCR made use of 60 Vbeta and 13 Jbeta primers. Repertoires were generated with immunoSEQ multiplex PCR, while TCRdb's copy carries only in-frame clones and drops some. This table holds 150,000 to 200,000 clones, 65% to 90% found once. Sequencing used PBMCs. Source of these receptors: a human donor in good health.

This clone has a single count. The chain has TRBV27 and TRBJ2-7, with 9 nucleotides matching TRBD1. Germline V gene data show CDR1 as MNHEY and CDR2 as SMNVEV (reference sequence). The trim removed 2 bases at V and 0 bases at J, leaving 5 bases unmatched. CDR3 length: 16 residues. This chain's CDR3 is CASSLDRDRDSYEQYF. The CDR3 coding sequence is TGTGCCAGCAGTTTAGACCGGGACAGGGACTCCTACGAGCAGTACTTC.

The chain combines TRBV5-8 with TRBJ1-4; 10 nucleotides agree with TRBD1. Germline trimming cut 4 bases from V and 7 bases from J; bases unmatched to any gene: 10. Germline CDR1 and CDR2: SGHTS and YDEGEE. The CDR3 sequence is 16 residues long. The CDR3 DNA follows: TGTGCCAGCAGCCAAGAGGGACAGGGGAAGGGTGAAAAACTGTTTTTT. It codes for CASSQEGQGKGEKLFF.

The chain recombines TRBV11-3 with TRBJ1-2, with D maybe TRBD1 (5 bases). The length of the CDR3 is 14 residues. Germline CDR1 reads SGHNT; CDR2 reads YENEEA. V was clipped by 0 bases and J by 4 bases, with 9 bases between them. The CDR3 sequence is CASSLDQGGYGYTF. The CDR3 nucleotides read TGTGCCAGCAGCTTAGATCAGGGCGGCTATGGCTACACCTTC.

This clone has just a few counts. The chain recombines TRBV11-3 with TRBJ2-2; D unclear. CDR1 and CDR2 (germline): SGHNT, YENEEA. V dropped 6 bases and J dropped 1 base, with 9 bases sitting between them. CDR3 length: 14 amino acids. CDR3 DNA: TGTGCCAGCAGGGAACAGCTGAACACCGGGGAGCTGTTTTTT. Translation gives CASREQLNTGELFF.

The chain uses TRBV2 and TRBJ2-7; TRBD2 matches 11 bases. V trimming: 0 bases; J trimming: 2 bases; junction bases outside the gene matches: 0. The CDR3 is made up of 15 amino acids. CDR1 is SNHLY and CDR2 is FYNNEI in the germline V gene. In DNA form, the CDR3 reads TGTGCCAGCAGTGAAGCTAGCGGGGGGGCCTACGAGCAGTACTTC. Encoded protein: CASSEASGGAYEQYF.

J is TRBJ1-1 and V is TRBV11-2, with TRBD1 matching over 10 bases. There are 18 residues in the CDR3. Germline lookup yields CDR1 SGHAT and CDR2 FQNNGV. V gave up 4 bases and J gave up 4 bases; unmatched junction bases: 15. The CDR3 region is CASSSRVRDRGFSTEAFF. The CDR3 bases are TGTGCCAGCAGCTCGAGGGTCCGGGACAGGGGCTTTAGCACTGAAGCTTTCTTT.

V and J are TRBV28 and TRBJ2-2, with 8 bases that match TRBD1. Germline loops: CDR1 MDHEN, CDR2 SYDVKM. V dropped 4 bases and J dropped 4; count of bases not matched to a gene: 11. This CDR3 has 17 residues. The CDR3 nucleotides read TGTGCCAGCAGTTCCACCCATCGGACAGGGATCACCGGGGAGCTGTTTTTT. Translation gives CASSSTHRTGITGELFF.

This clone appeared once. One end of the junction fails to match germline, which may point to a read error. The V and J genes are TRBV5-6 and TRBJ1-5, with TRBD1 identical over 7 bases. The V gene's germline CDR1 is SGHDT and CDR2 YYEEEE. The CDR3 consists of 15 residues. The CDR3: CASSLGQAGNRPQHF. The CDR3 bases are TGTGCCAGCAGCTTAGGACAGGCGGGCAATCGGCCCCAGCATTTT.

This clone is a singleton in its sample. V and J are TRBV6-1 and TRBJ1-3, with D perhaps matching TRBD1 (5 bases). The CDR3 has 13 amino acids. Trimming took off 2 bases at V and 5 bases at J, with 7 bases between the two ends. Germline V gene sequence: CDR1 MNHNS, CDR2 SASEGT. CDR3 coding DNA: TGTGCCAGCAGTGAAACAGGCCGAAACACCATATATTTT. Protein: CASSETGRNTIYF.

The J gene is TRBJ1-5, the V gene TRBV27; D is unclear. Germline CDR1 is MNHEY and CDR2 is SMNVEV (reference sequence). The CDR3 runs to 14 residues. Trimming took off 3 bases at V and 4 bases at J, with 10 bases between the two ends. CDR3 sequence reads: CASSLEGRNQPQHF. The CDR3 coding sequence is TGTGCCAGCAGTTTGGAGGGTAGGAATCAGCCCCAGCATTTT.

The chain joins TRBV5-1 to TRBJ2-3, with D possibly being TRBD1 (6 bases). This CDR3 spans 14 amino acids. Trimming took off 6 bases at V and 5 bases at J, with 16 bases between the two ends. Germline V CDR1 and CDR2: SGHRS, YFSETQ. This CDR3 reads CASKPQGQIDTQYF. In DNA form, the CDR3 reads TGCGCCAGCAAACCACAGGGACAAATAGATACGCAGTATTTT.

The chain uses TRBV2 and TRBJ2-1; TRBD2 agrees at 10 bases. CDR3 length: 20 amino acids. V gave up 2 bases and J gave up 0 bases; unmatched junction bases: 13. Germline CDR1 and CDR2: SNHLY and FYNNEI. As DNA, the CDR3 is TGTGCCAGCAGTGAAAGGGCGGCTAGCGGGGGCCGAAGCTCCTACAATGAGCAGTTCTTC. Protein sequence: CASSERAASGGRSSYNEQFF.

The chain has TRBV7-4 and TRBJ1-6; perhaps TRBD1 as D (5 bases). Germline values: CDR1 SGHVT, CDR2 SQSDAQ. The CDR3 spans 16 residues. Trimming took off 3 bases at V and 3 bases at J, with 12 bases between the two ends. The CDR3 region is CASSFTQGYYNSPLHF. The CDR3 DNA follows: TGTGCCAGCAGCTTTACCCAGGGTTACTATAATTCACCCCTCCACTTT.

This clone showed up just once. This chain joins TRBV5-6 and TRBJ1-6; D might be TRBD1 (5 bases). With 1 base removed from V and 10 bases from J, the gap between germline ends came to 12 bases. The CDR3 has 14 residues. The germline V gene encodes CDR1 SGHDT and CDR2 YYEEEE. CDR3 residues: CASSLYQGDSPLHF. In DNA form, the CDR3 reads TGTGCCAGCAGCTTGTACCAGGGTGACTCACCCCTCCACTTT.

The DNA of the CDR3 is TGTGCCAGCAGCTTAGATTTCACACCACAAGAGACCCAGTACTTC. It specifies CASSLDFTPQETQYF. The chain has TRBV7-9 and TRBJ2-5; D is uncertain. The length of the CDR3 is 15 residues. V dropped 1 base and J dropped 2 bases, with 11 bases sitting between them. Germline values: CDR1 SEHNR, CDR2 FQNEAQ (reference sequence).

This clone showed up just once. CDR3 nucleotide sequence: TGTGCCAGCAGTCCACGGTTCCGAGGGATGGATACGCAGTATTTT. Translating gives CASSPRFRGMDTQYF. The chain recombines TRBV13 with TRBJ2-3; D possibly corresponds to TRBD2 (5 bases). The V end lost 6 bases, the J end lost 6 bases, and 19 bases lay between the germline ends. Looked up from germline, CDR1 is PRHDT and CDR2 is FYEKMQ (reference sequence). The CDR3 has 15 residues.

This clone has a handful of counts. The chain links TRBV5-1 to TRBJ2-1, with a possible D match to TRBD1 (6 bases). This CDR3 has 14 residues. Germline V CDR1 and CDR2: SGHRS, YFSETQ. Trimming took off 3 bases at V and 7 bases at J, with 14 bases between the two ends. The CDR3 region has the DNA TGCGCCAGCAGCTCAGAGACAGGATTTAATGAGCAGTTCTTC. This sequence encodes CASSSETGFNEQFF.

The J gene is TRBJ1-2, the V gene TRBV5-4, with 11 bases that match TRBD1. V shed 7 bases and J 8 bases; nucleotides not matched to a gene: 7. There are 13 residues in the CDR3. Germline V gene sequence: CDR1 SGHNT, CDR2 YYREEE (reference sequence). The CDR3 is CASGGQGARGYTF. The CDR3 region has the DNA TGTGCCAGCGGCGGACAGGGGGCGCGGGGCTACACCTTC.

V gene TRBV4-2 combines with J gene TRBJ2-5; D call uncertain. CDR3 length: 13 residues. The V end lost 1 base, the J end lost 2 bases, and 5 bases lay between the germline ends. Germline CDR1 and CDR2: LGHNA and YNFKEQ. CDR3 DNA: TGTGCCAGCAGCCAAGTACAACAAGAGACCCAGTACTTC. Translation gives CASSQVQQETQYF.

The chain recombines TRBV11-3 with TRBJ1-2; 7 bases are shared with TRBD1. J lost 4 bases, V lost 5 bases, and 1 base had no gene match. CDR3 length equals 12 residues. Per germline, CDR1 SGHNT and CDR2 YENEEA. For the CDR3, the DNA is TGTGCCAGCAGCCGGGACAGCTATGGCTACACCTTC. Residues: CASSRDSYGYTF.